The 11 T cell receptor beta chains below were found in one sample sequenced in a study of cytomegalovirus exposure and HLA in healthy donors. The PCR had 60 Vbeta and 13 Jbeta primers. The data were produced by immunoSEQ multiplex PCR, yet TCRdb's version contains in-frame clones alone and is incomplete. The top ten clones hold around 3.5% of a sample with around 75,000 clones, 78% of them seen once. Source material: PBMCs. The receptors were sampled from a middle-aged man in good health and CMV-seronegative.

The V gene is TRBV29-1, the J gene TRBJ1-2, with unresolved D. Per germline, CDR1 SQVTM and CDR2 ANQGSEA. Trimming took 3 bases from V and 0 from J, leaving 8 bases between them. The CDR3 loop spans 13 amino acids. The CDR3 DNA reads as TGCAGCGTTGACCCCAGGACTAACTATGGCTACACCTTC. Protein sequence: CSVDPRTNYGYTF.

The J gene is TRBJ1-5, the V gene TRBV7-2; 7 bases are shared with TRBD1. CDR3 length: 14 amino acids. J lost 7 bases, V lost 1 base, and 4 bases had no gene match. Germline CDR1 is SGHTA and CDR2 is FQGNSA. CDR3 coding DNA: TGTGCCAGCAGCTTAGGGACAGGAGTCCAGCCCCAGCATTTT. Protein sequence: CASSLGTGVQPQHF.

V and J are TRBV11-2 and TRBJ2-7; D unclear. V was trimmed by 3 bases and J by 0 bases, leaving 15 bases between them. CDR3 length: 16 amino acids. Germline V gives CDR1 SGHAT, CDR2 FQNNGV. CDR3 amino acids: CASSFPRGTLSYEQYF. CDR3 bases: TGTGCCAGCAGCTTCCCTCGAGGCACCCTCTCCTACGAGCAGTACTTC.

This chain links TRBV7-3 with TRBJ2-5, with D tentatively TRBD2 (6 bases). The CDR3 consists of 13 residues. V was trimmed by 2 bases and J by 3 bases, leaving 7 bases between them. CDR1 is SGHTA, CDR2 FQGTGA, per germline. The CDR3 reads CASSLAGKETQYF. In DNA, the CDR3 is TGTGCCAGCAGCTTAGCGGGGAAAGAGACCCAGTACTTC.

The chain links TRBV5-1 to TRBJ2-2; D unresolved. Germline V gene data show CDR1 as SGHRS and CDR2 as YFSETQ. Trimming stripped 0 bases from V and 4 bases from J, with 7 bases between. CDR3 size: 14 residues. The CDR3 bases are TGCGCCAGCAGCTTGGCTGAGTCCACCGGGGAGCTGTTTTTT. Its protein is CASSLAESTGELFF.

The genes are TRBV5-1 and TRBJ2-2; a weak D match, TRBD1 (6 bases). The ends were cut back, 0 bases at V and 2 bases at J, with 8 bases in the middle. Germline V CDR1 and CDR2: SGHRS, YFSETQ. This CDR3 has 15 residues. The CDR3 protein is CASSLEGGNTGELFF. CDR3 bases: TGCGCCAGCAGCTTGGAAGGGGGAAACACCGGGGAGCTGTTTTTT. Looking up the rest from reference TRBV5-1 and TRBJ2-2 gives the full variable domain: KAGVTQTPRYLIKTRGQQVTLSCSPISGHRSVSWYQQTPGQGLQFLFEYFSETQRNKGNFPGRFSGRQFSNSRSEMNVSTLELGDSALYLCASSLEGGNTGELFFGEGSRLTVL.

The chain has TRBV12-5 and TRBJ2-7; TRBD1 matches at 9 bases. V gave up 11 bases and J gave up 6 bases; unmatched junction bases: 8. Germline lookup yields CDR1 LGHNT and CDR2 FRNRAP. The length of the CDR3 is 12 residues. The CDR3 protein is CALSGQGIEQYF. CDR3 DNA sequence: TGTGCTCTCTCAGGACAGGGGATCGAGCAGTACTTC.

CDR3 DNA sequence: TGTGCCAGCAGCCCCGGGACTAGCGGGGTCCCACGGGAGCAGTTCTTC. It encodes CASSPGTSGVPREQFF. V usage is TRBV7-3 and J usage is TRBJ2-1; 13 bases are shared with TRBD2. V lost 5 bases to trimming and J lost 10 bases; unmatched junction nucleotides: 11. The germline V gene encodes CDR1 SGHTA and CDR2 FQGTGA. CDR3 length: 16 residues.

The DNA for the CDR3 is TGTGCCAGCAGGGAGGGGACAGGGGTTAGTGAAAAACTGTTTTTT. It yields the protein CASREGTGVSEKLFF. The J gene is TRBJ1-4, the V gene TRBV6-5, with 10 bases identical to TRBD1. CDR1 is MNHEY and CDR2 is SVGAGI in the germline V gene. With V trimmed by 6 bases and J by 7 bases, 8 bases remained unmatched. This CDR3 has 15 residues.

The CDR3 sequence is CASSLLRDRGTYEQYF. In DNA, the CDR3 is TGCGCCAGCAGCCTCCTCCGGGACAGGGGAACCTACGAGCAGTACTTC. The rearrangement links TRBV5-1 to TRBJ2-7; 10 nucleotides align to TRBD1. Germline assignment: CDR1 SGHRS and CDR2 YFSETQ. The CDR3 has 16 residues. After removal of 4 bases from V and 2 bases from J, the junction contained 9 bases not matched to a gene.

This clone was detected many times. The J gene is TRBJ2-6, the V gene TRBV7-8, with TRBD1 matching over 11 bases. Germline V lookup: CDR1 SGHVS, CDR2 FQNEAQ. The CDR3 covers 17 residues. V was pared by 5 bases and J by 3 bases, with 6 bases of the junction left unmatched. The CDR3 DNA reads TGTGCCAGCAGCATGGGACAGGGGGTTTATGGGGCCAACGTCCTGACTTTC. Translating it yields CASSMGQGVYGANVLTF.